The sequence of this T cell receptor beta chain was determined in a study of blood T cell repertoires in COVID-19. Study as a whole: Sites in the United States, Italy and Spain provided acute and convalescent COVID-19 samples. The analysed material was cDNA or gDNA that came from T cells, B-cell-depleted T cells, or PBMCs.

Germline lookup yields CDR1 SGHVS and CDR2 FQNEAQ. This CDR3 is 20 amino acids long. V gave up 1 base and J gave up 4 bases, with 27 bases separating them. Authors' data handling: Counts of nucleated cells, estimated from reference gene primer amplification, were obtained. Produced via immunoSEQ multiplex PCR; TCRdb's table is partial and in-frame only. V and J calls and clone size come straight from that table; D and trimming were deduced from the DNA. The table has tens of thousands of clones, 88% seen once. Sample: peripheral blood. This receptor was taken from a man in his 60s with acute or convalescent COVID-19. The rearrangement uses TRBV7-8 and TRBJ2-3; D possibly corresponds to TRBD2 (5 bases). CDR3 nucleotide sequence: TGTGCCAGCAGCTTAGGCGACCTGGGCTTCGGAGGTTACTCTGCAGATACGCAGTATTTT. Translation gives CASSLGDLGFGGYSADTQYF.